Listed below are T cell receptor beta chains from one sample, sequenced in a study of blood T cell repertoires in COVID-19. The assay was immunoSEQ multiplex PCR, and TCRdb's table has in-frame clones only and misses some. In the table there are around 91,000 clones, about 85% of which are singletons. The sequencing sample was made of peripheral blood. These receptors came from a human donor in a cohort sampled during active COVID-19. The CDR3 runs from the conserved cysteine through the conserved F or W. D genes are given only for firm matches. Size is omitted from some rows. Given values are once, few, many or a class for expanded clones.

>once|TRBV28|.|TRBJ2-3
CASSLLGRAGHTDTQYF
TGTGCCAGCAGCCTCCTTGGCCGAGCGGGACACACAGATACGCAGTATTTT
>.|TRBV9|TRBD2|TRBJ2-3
CASGLGGSFARTDTQYF
TGTGCCAGCGGTCTAGGCGGGAGCTTTGCCCGCACAGATACGCAGTATTTT
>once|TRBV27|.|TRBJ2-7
CASRLGPRSYEQYF
TGTGCCAGCAGGTTAGGCCCCCGTTCCTACGAGCAGTACTTC
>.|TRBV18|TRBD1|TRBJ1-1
CASSPPTGGKDTEAFF
TGTGCCAGCTCACCGCCTACAGGGGGCAAGGACACTGAAGCTTTCTTT
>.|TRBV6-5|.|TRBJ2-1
CASSHTRNEQFF
TGTGCCAGCAGTCATACTAGAAATGAGCAGTTCTTC
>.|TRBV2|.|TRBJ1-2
CASSSRGGVHGYTF
TGTGCCAGCAGTAGCAGGGGAGGGGTTCATGGCTACACCTTC
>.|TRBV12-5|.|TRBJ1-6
CASGFLPGQNSPLHF
TGTGCTAGTGGTTTTTTGCCGGGACAAAATTCACCCCTCCACTTT
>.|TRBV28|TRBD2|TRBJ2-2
CAVGLAANTGELFF
TGTGCCGTAGGACTAGCGGCAAACACCGGGGAGCTGTTTTTT
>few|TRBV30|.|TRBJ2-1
CAWRIPGQNEQFF
TGTGCCTGGAGGATCCCGGGACAAAATGAGCAGTTCTTC
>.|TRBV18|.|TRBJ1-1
CASSGSGDAWNTEAFF
TGTGCCAGCTCGGGCAGCGGGGACGCTTGGAACACTGAAGCTTTCTTT
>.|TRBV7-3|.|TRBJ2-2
CASSLPGGQLGGELFF
TGTGCCAGCAGCTTACCAGGGGGGCAACTTGGCGGGGAGCTGTTTTTT
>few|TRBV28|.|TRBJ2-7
CASSFYRGGEQYF
TGTGCCAGCAGTTTCTACAGGGGAGGCGAGCAGTACTTC
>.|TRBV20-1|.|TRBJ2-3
CSAGRGPQYF
TGCAGTGCTGGGCGGGGCCCTCAGTATTTT
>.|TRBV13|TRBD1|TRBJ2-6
CASSPWDRERSGANVLTF
TGTGCCAGCAGCCCCTGGGACAGGGAAAGGTCTGGGGCCAACGTCCTGACTTTC
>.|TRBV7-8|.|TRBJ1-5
CASSLVPREAQHF
TGTGCCAGCAGCTTAGTCCCTCGAGAAGCCCAGCATTTT
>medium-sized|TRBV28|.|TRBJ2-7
CASSFSGQGSRSYEQYF
TGTGCCAGCAGTTTCTCAGGGCAGGGGAGCCGTTCCTACGAGCAGTACTTC